This T cell receptor beta chain was sequenced in a study of neurological immune-mediated disorders. Study-level points and caveats: The level of TCR clonal expansion was highest in patients with HTLV-1-associated myelopathy and lowest in multiple sclerosis, where it fell below the level seen in healthy controls.

This clonotype has a count of ten or more. Its antigen is currently unknown. With 10-nucleotide random UMIs included, cDNA was synthesized by 5'RACE. A single run covered 15-18 subjects with over 200 million TCR-beta sequences. Via MiXCR, TCRdb re-called the 5' RACE reads, giving one row per CDR3 protein. The table lists some 37,000 distinct CDR3 sequences, approximately 10% of them singletons. The receptor was isolated from a woman aged 25 to 39 with HTLV-1-associated myelopathy (HAM/TSP). The sequenced sample consisted of PBMCs.

In DNA form, the CDR3 reads TGTGCCAGCAGCTTAGTAGCTGGGGGGGGCAACACAGATACGCAGTATTTT. As protein: CASSLVAGGGNTDTQYF. The V call is TRBV7-2, the J call TRBJ2-3, with a tentative D call TRBD2 (7 bases). Germline loops: CDR1 SGHTA, CDR2 FQGNSA. Trimming removed 1 base at V and 2 bases at J, with 16 bases between. The CDR3 covers 17 residues.